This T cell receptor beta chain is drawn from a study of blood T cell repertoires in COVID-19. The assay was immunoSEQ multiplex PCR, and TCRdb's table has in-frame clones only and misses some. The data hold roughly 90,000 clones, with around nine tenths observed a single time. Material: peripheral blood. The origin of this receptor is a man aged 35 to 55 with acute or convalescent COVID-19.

CDR3 sequence (DNA): TGTGCCAGCCTGGTCGAAGCTCACACTGAAGCTTTCTTT. This encodes CASLVEAHTEAFF. The chain is built from TRBV7-9 and TRBJ1-1, with unresolved D. Trimming removed 8 bases at V and 3 bases at J, with 13 bases between. Germline values: CDR1 SEHNR, CDR2 FQNEAQ (reference sequence). CDR3 size: 13 residues.